One sample yielded the 32 T cell receptor beta chains listed below, sequenced in a study of tissue T cells after allogeneic stem cell transplantation. Time point: mouse harvest day 7 after allogeneic transplant. Each mouse received 10^7 T-cell-depleted marrow cells plus 10^6 splenic CD5+ T cells by tail vein. Assay used: immunoSEQ multiplex PCR; TCRdb lists only in-frame clones, some missing. Of roughly 8,700 clones listed, about 50% are singletons. The specimen sequenced was gut tissue. All receptors derive from a female BALB/c mouse given C57BL/6 T cells with graft-versus-host disease after an allogeneic hematopoietic cell transplant.

Turning to this clone: Gene names are mouse gene names. The read ends 1 residue before the CDR3 terminus; that terminus is restored from the germline J gene. J is TRBJ2-2 and V is TRBV26, with D perhaps matching TRBD2 (6 bases). The V end lost 2 bases, the J end lost 4 bases, and 8 bases lay between the germline ends. Germline CDR1 is KGHPV and CDR2 is FQNQEV (reference sequence). The CDR3 length is 14 residues. The sequenced CDR3 bases are TGTGCCAGCAGTCTGGCTGGGGCCACCGGGCAGCTCTAC. Amino acid sequence: CASSLAGATGQLY. Given in full, the CDR3 is CASSLAGATGQLYF.

Regarding this clone: The genes and germline here are from mouse. The observed sequence ends 1 residue before the CDR3 terminus, with the missing tail filled in from the germline J gene. V and J are TRBV26 and TRBJ2-1, with D perhaps TRBD1 or TRBD2 (5 bases each). V lost 6 bases and J lost 1, with 10 bases in between. CDR1 KGHPV and CDR2 FQNQEV come from the germline V gene (reference sequence). The CDR3 sequence is 14 residues long. CDR3 sequence: CASRSRDNYAEQFF. The CDR3 DNA, read in part, is TGTGCCAGCAGGTCCCGGGACAACTATGCTGAGCAGTTC.

A word on this clone: The gene names here belong to mouse. The CDR3 end falls 1 residue outside the read, so it is completed with the germline J gene. The chain combines TRBV3 with TRBJ2-7, with 8 bases lining up with TRBD1. CDR3 length: 14 amino acids. CDR1 is SNHLY, CDR2 FYNGKV, per germline (reference sequence). V trimming: 4 bases; J trimming: 3 bases; junction bases outside the gene matches: 5. CDR3 amino acids: CASSSGTGLYEQYF. The CDR3 bases that were read are TGTGCCAGCAGCTCCGGGACAGGCCTCTATGAACAGTAC.

This clone was detected a few times. The gene names here belong to mouse. From the germline J gene comes the end of the CDR3, since the read stops 1 residue before it. The chain couples TRBV2 to TRBJ2-7; TRBD2 matches 12 bases. The CDR3 contains 14 residues. V gave up 2 bases and J gave up 7 bases; unmatched junction bases: 3. The germline V gene has CDR1 LGHNA and CDR2 YSYQKL. The sequenced part of the CDR3 DNA is TGTGCCAGCAGCCAACGACTGGGGGGGCTGGAACAGTAC. Translating it yields CASSQRLGGLEQY. The whole CDR3 protein reads CASSQRLGGLEQYF.

On this clone itself: Mouse gene names apply. The read terminates 1 residue ahead of where the CDR3 ends, so the germline J gene completes it. The chain recombines TRBV26 with TRBJ1-4; TRBD1 aligns across 7 bases. V gave up 8 bases and J gave up 2 bases; unmatched junction bases: 2. Germline CDR1 is KGHPV and CDR2 is FQNQEV (reference sequence). There are 13 residues in the CDR3. The CDR3 reads CASSRGSNERLFF. The DNA read from the CDR3 is TGTGCCAGCTCCAGGGGGTCCAACGAAAGATTATTT.

Concerning this clone: Gene and germline names: mouse. The read falls 1 residue short of the CDR3 end, and the missing part is taken from the germline J gene. The chain employs TRBV24 and TRBJ1-1, with 8 bases matching TRBD1. Germline CDR1 is KGHTA and CDR2 is FRNEEI. J lost 3 bases, V lost 6 bases, and 6 bases had no gene match. The CDR3 covers 14 residues. CDR3 bases read: TGTGCCAGCAGGTCCCACAGGGGGGACACAGAAGTCTTC. The encoded protein is CASRSHRGDTEVF. The full CDR3 reads CASRSHRGDTEVFF.

As for this clone: Gene names follow the mouse nomenclature. The observed sequence ends 1 residue before the CDR3 terminus, with the missing tail filled in from the germline J gene. The chain carries TRBV15 and TRBJ2-1, with D possibly being TRBD1 or TRBD2 (6 bases each). CDR3 size: 14 residues. Per germline, CDR1 SGHND and CDR2 FRSKSL. V was trimmed by 3 bases and J by 0 bases, leaving 6 bases between them. The CDR3 DNA, read in part, is TGTGCCAGCAGTTTGGGGGCTAACTATGCTGAGCAGTTC. Its translation: CASSLGANYAEQF. The entire CDR3 sequence reads CASSLGANYAEQFF.

The table lists this clone with a few counts. The germline and genes are mouse ones. The read terminates 1 residue before the CDR3 end, so the remaining end is supplied by the germline J gene. The chain joins TRBV26 to TRBJ2-1; D perhaps matches TRBD1 (6 bases). CDR1 and CDR2 from the germline V gene are KGHPV and FQNQEV (reference sequence). V dropped 4 bases and J dropped 1 base, with 8 bases sitting between them. The CDR3 consists of 14 residues. The sequenced CDR3 bases are TGTGCCAGCAGTCCGCAGGGGAACTATGCTGAGCAGTTC. Protein sequence: CASSPQGNYAEQF. The CDR3 as a whole reads CASSPQGNYAEQFF. The full variable domain, rest sourced from reference TRBV26 and TRBJ2-1, is NSKVIQTPRYLVKGQGQKAKMRCIPEKGHPVVFWYQQNKNNEFKFLINFQNQEVLQQIDMTEKRFSAECPSNSPCSLEIQSSEAGDSALYLCASSPQGNYAEQFFGPGTRLTVL.

A word on this clone: Gene names denote mouse genes. The read comes to an end 1 residue before the CDR3 does, leaving the germline J gene to fill in the end. The V and J genes are TRBV12-1 and TRBJ2-5; 7 bases agree with TRBD1. The CDR3 spans 13 residues. V shed 2 bases and J 4 bases; nucleotides not matched to a gene: 2. Germline CDR1 SGHSN, CDR2 HYEKVE. CDR3 bases read: TGTGCCAGCTCTCGGGACAGAAAAGACACCCAGTAC. This gives the protein CASSRDRKDTQY. Given in full, the CDR3 is CASSRDRKDTQYF.

Note on this clone: The gene symbols are mouse symbols. The DNA ends 1 residue before the CDR3 does, and the rest of the CDR3 is filled in from the germline J gene. V gene TRBV12-1 combines with J gene TRBJ2-5, with 8 positions matching TRBD2. The CDR3 totals 15 residues. The germline gives CDR1 SGHSN, CDR2 HYEKVE. The trim removed 0 bases at V and 1 base at J, leaving 2 bases unmatched. This CDR3 reads CASSLGGGHQDTQYF. CDR3 bases read: TGTGCCAGCTCTCTCGGGGGGGGCCACCAAGACACCCAGTAC.

Notes on this clone: Each gene name is a mouse one. The read halts 1 residue ahead of the CDR3 end, with the missing end drawn from the germline J gene. The chain links TRBV26 to TRBJ1-1, with 12 bases lining up with TRBD1. J was trimmed by 3 bases and V by 5 bases; bases with no gene match: 1. The CDR3 runs to 14 residues. The germline V gene encodes CDR1 KGHPV and CDR2 FQNQEV (reference sequence). The chain's CDR3 is CASSWDRGHTEVFF. Incomplete CDR3 DNA: TGTGCCAGCAGTTGGGACAGGGGGCACACAGAAGTCTTC.

To note about this clone: Each gene name is a mouse one. The CDR3 is cut off 1 residue early in the read; its end comes from the germline J gene. J is TRBJ2-4 and V is TRBV16; no clear D. V lost 5 bases to trimming and J lost 0 bases, with 6 bases between them. CDR3 size: 13 residues. CDR1 is SGHSA and CDR2 is FRNQAP in the germline V gene. Partial CDR3 DNA: TGTGCAAGCAGCCCGGACAGTCAAAACACCTTGTAC. Translation gives CASSPDSQNTLY. The complete CDR3 protein is CASSPDSQNTLYF.

As to this clone: The listed genes are named as in mouse. The CDR3 end lies 1 residue beyond the end of the read and is filled in from the germline J gene. The chain employs TRBV4 and TRBJ2-7; 9 bases align to TRBD1. Trimming cost V 5 bases and J 4 bases; bases outside gene matches: 6. CDR1 is LGHDT, CDR2 YNNKQL, per germline (reference sequence). There are 14 residues in the CDR3. The CDR3 sequence is CASSTGTGPYEQYF. The sequenced part of the CDR3 DNA is TGTGCCAGCAGCACCGGGACAGGGCCTTATGAACAGTAC.

A word on this clone: All gene names here are mouse names. The CDR3 goes on 1 residue after the read ends, and that part is filled in from the germline J gene. V is TRBV12-1 and J is TRBJ2-3, with D perhaps TRBD1 (5 bases). In germline, CDR1 is SGHSN, CDR2 HYEKVE. V lost 4 bases, J lost 0 bases, and 13 bases lay in between. The CDR3 is 15 amino acids. The sequenced part of the CDR3 DNA is TGTGCCAGCTCCCGCTGGACATCAAGTGCAGAAACGCTGTAT. It specifies CASSRWTSSAETLY. The CDR3 in full is CASSRWTSSAETLYF.

On this clone itself: These gene names are mouse names. Sequencing ends 1 residue short of the CDR3 end; the germline J gene provides the rest. The chain employs TRBV16 and TRBJ1-4, with 7 bases identical to TRBD1. CDR3 length equals 14 residues. Germline trimming cut 6 bases from V and 1 base from J; bases unmatched to any gene: 2. Germline V gives CDR1 SGHSA, CDR2 FRNQAP. The DNA read from the CDR3 is TGTGCAAGCAGTTCAGGGGGTTCCAACGAAAGATTATTT. Amino acid sequence: CASSSGGSNERLF. The full CDR3 sequence reads CASSSGGSNERLFF. The complete variable domain, with remaining parts taken from reference TRBV16 and TRBJ1-4, reads NAGVIQTPRHKVTGKGQEATLWCEPISGHSAVFWYRQTIVQGLEFLTYFRNQAPIDDSGMPKERFSAQMPNQSHSTLKIQSTQPQDSAVYLCASSSGGSNERLFFGHGTKLSVL.

In regard to this clone: Gene names and germline match the mouse. The CDR3 end is not reached by the read, which stops 1 residue before it; the germline J gene fills it in. V usage is TRBV19 and J usage is TRBJ2-1, with D possibly being TRBD1 or TRBD2 (5 bases each). V lost 0 bases and J lost 1, with 8 bases in between. CDR3 size: 15 residues. Germline V gene data show CDR1 as FNHDT and CDR2 as SITEND (reference sequence). The CDR3 protein is CASSIVGANYAEQFF. Incomplete CDR3 DNA: TGTGCCAGCAGTATAGTTGGGGCGAACTATGCTGAGCAGTTC. The variable domain in full, completed from reference TRBV19 and TRBJ2-1, reads GGIITQTPKFLIGQEGQKLTLKCQQNFNHDTMYWYRQDSGKGLRLIYYSITENDLQKGDLSEGYDASREKKSSFSLTVTSAQKNEMAVFLCASSIVGANYAEQFFGPGTRLTVL.

To note about this clone: Germline and genes: mouse. From the germline J gene comes the end of the CDR3, since the read stops 1 residue before it. The rearrangement joins TRBV13-2 to TRBJ2-7; weak D call: TRBD1 (6 bases). The CDR3 sequence is 12 residues long. V lost 2 bases to trimming and J lost 7 bases, with 10 bases between them. Germline CDR1 is NNHNN and CDR2 is SYGAGS (reference sequence). The CDR3 sequence: CASGDTGWEQYF. CDR3 DNA (partial): TGTGCCAGCGGTGACACAGGGTGGGAACAGTAC.

About this clone: These gene names are mouse names. This specimen includes other DNA sequences encoding the same CDR3. The sequenced CDR3 bases are TGTGCCAGCAGTCGGGACAGCTATGAACAGTAC. Translating gives CASSRDSYEQY. The CDR3 as a whole reads CASSRDSYEQYF. This rearrangement joins TRBV26 to TRBJ2-7, with TRBD1 identical over 7 bases. The missing CDR3 end, 1 residue past where the read stops, is filled in from the germline J gene. Germline V gives CDR1 KGHPV, CDR2 FQNQEV (reference sequence). After removal of 4 bases from V and 3 bases from J, the junction contained 0 bases not matched to a gene. The CDR3 consists of 12 residues. Together with reference TRBV26 and TRBJ2-7, the CDR3 gives the full variable domain: NSKVIQTPRYLVKGQGQKAKMRCIPEKGHPVVFWYQQNKNNEFKFLINFQNQEVLQQIDMTEKRFSAECPSNSPCSLEIQSSEAGDSALYLCASSRDSYEQYFGPGTRLTVL.

In the case of this clone: All gene names here are mouse names. The read comes to an end 1 residue before the CDR3 does, leaving the germline J gene to fill in the end. The rearrangement joins TRBV26 to TRBJ1-1; TRBD1 matches 10 bases. In germline, CDR1 is KGHPV, CDR2 FQNQEV (reference sequence). The CDR3 is made up of 14 amino acids. The V segment lost 6 bases and the J segment 1 base; nucleotides outside the gene matches: 2. The CDR3 DNA, read in part, is TGTGCCAGCAGGCGGACAGGGGGGAACACAGAAGTCTTC. This gives the protein CASRRTGGNTEVF. The full CDR3 reads CASRRTGGNTEVFF.

Turning to this clone: Genes and germline are mouse. The CDR3 is cut off 1 residue early in the read; its end comes from the germline J gene. V is TRBV26 and J is TRBJ2-7; 8 nucleotides line up with TRBD2. CDR3 length: 12 amino acids. Trimming removed 1 base from V and 7 bases from J; junction bases left unmatched: 0. CDR1 is KGHPV and CDR2 is FQNQEV in the germline V gene (reference sequence). Partial CDR3 DNA: TGTGCCAGCAGTCTGTTGGGGGGGGAACAGTAC. Its translation is CASSLLGGEQY. The complete CDR3 protein is CASSLLGGEQYF.

A word on this clone: The genes and germline here are from mouse. Coverage ceases 1 residue before the CDR3 finishes, and the germline J gene fills in the end. This rearrangement joins TRBV13-2 to TRBJ2-1, with TRBD1 matching 7 bases. With V trimmed by 3 bases and J by 1 base, 4 bases remained unmatched. Germline V CDR1 and CDR2: NNHNN, SYGAGS (reference sequence). The CDR3 loop spans 15 amino acids. Incomplete CDR3 DNA: TGTGCCAGCGGTGTCTTCAGGGGGAACTATGCTGAGCAGTTC. This codes for CASGVFRGNYAEQF. The full CDR3 reads CASGVFRGNYAEQFF.

Turning to this clone: The gene names here belong to mouse. The CDR3 extends 1 residue past the end of the read, so its final part is completed from the germline J gene. The chain links TRBV24 to TRBJ2-2; 9 positions match TRBD2. CDR3 length: 15 residues. Looked up from germline, CDR1 is KGHTA and CDR2 is FRNEEI. V lost 2 bases, J lost 2 bases, and 0 bases stayed unmatched. CDR3 protein: CASSLTGGNTGQLYF. The part of the CDR3 DNA that was read is TGTGCCAGCAGTCTGACTGGGGGGAACACCGGGCAGCTCTAC.

Of note for this clone: Mouse names are used for the genes. The read stops 1 residue short of the end of the CDR3; the missing end is completed from the germline J gene. Other DNA sequences in this sample translate to the same CDR3. The chain combines TRBV26 with TRBJ1-3; the D gene is possibly TRBD1 (5 bases). The germline gives CDR1 KGHPV, CDR2 FQNQEV (reference sequence). Trimming left V 6 bases short and J 0 bases short, with 9 bases between. This CDR3 comprises 14 residues. The CDR3 here is CASSLTVSGNTLYF. Partial CDR3 DNA: TGTGCCAGCAGCCTGACAGTTTCTGGAAATACGCTCTAT.

This clone occurred once. Gene names denote mouse genes. The missing CDR3 end, 1 residue past where the read stops, is filled in from the germline J gene. V usage is TRBV26 and J usage is TRBJ2-5; D not resolved. The germline V and J ends were trimmed by 6 bases and 0 bases, with 4 bases remaining between them. From germline, CDR1 is KGHPV and CDR2 FQNQEV (reference sequence). The CDR3 extends over 12 amino acids. The covered CDR3 bases are TGTGCCAGCAGCCTCAACCAAGACACCCAGTAC. It specifies CASSLNQDTQY. The CDR3 reads in full as CASSLNQDTQYF. The full variable domain, in which reference TRBV26 and TRBJ2-5 provide the parts outside the CDR3, is NSKVIQTPRYLVKGQGQKAKMRCIPEKGHPVVFWYQQNKNNEFKFLINFQNQEVLQQIDMTEKRFSAECPSNSPCSLEIQSSEAGDSALYLCASSLNQDTQYFGPGTRLLVL.

This clone was seen only a few times. Genes here carry mouse names. The CDR3 end falls 1 residue outside the read, so it is completed with the germline J gene. This chain links TRBV16 with TRBJ2-5, with D possibly TRBD1 on 5 matching bases. Trimming pared 0 bases from V and 3 bases from J, leaving 7 bases between. The CDR3 is made up of 14 amino acids. The germline V gene has CDR1 SGHSA and CDR2 FRNQAP. Here the CDR3 reads CASSLETEQDTQYF. Partial CDR3 DNA: TGTGCAAGCAGCTTAGAGACAGAACAAGACACCCAGTAC.

Details on this clone: Gene labels here are mouse ones. The missing CDR3 end, 1 residue past where the read stops, is filled in from the germline J gene. The chain uses TRBV31 and TRBJ2-4; the match to TRBD2 covers 8 bases. V gave up 0 bases and J gave up 3 bases; unmatched junction bases: 2. CDR3 size: 14 residues. Germline CDR1 reads GKSSPN; CDR2 reads SITVG. The CDR3 loop reads CAWSLGGAQNTLYF. CDR3 bases read: TGTGCCTGGAGTCTGGGGGGGGCCCAAAACACCTTGTAC.

In the case of this clone: Gene names refer to mouse genes. Read sequence stops 1 residue before the CDR3 end, and the germline J gene provides the missing end. The rearrangement joins TRBV15 to TRBJ1-5; 8 nucleotides match TRBD1. The CDR3 is made up of 13 amino acids. The germline V gene encodes CDR1 SGHND and CDR2 FRSKSL. Unmatched junction bases numbered 2, after V lost 9 bases and J lost 1 base. The CDR3 DNA, read in part, is TGTGCCAGTAGACAGGGGAACAACCAGGCTCCGCTT. Its protein is CASRQGNNQAPL. The entire CDR3 protein reads CASRQGNNQAPLF. Full variable domain (remainder filled in from reference TRBV15 and TRBJ1-5): DAGVTQTPRHEVAEKGQTIILKCEPVSGHNDLFWYRQTKIQGLELLSYFRSKSLMEDGGAFKDRFKAEMLNSSFSTLKIQPTEPKDSAVYLCASRQGNNQAPLFGEGTRLSVL.

With regard to this clone: Gene names are mouse gene names. From the germline J gene comes the end of the CDR3, since the read stops 1 residue before it. V gene TRBV16 combines with J gene TRBJ1-6; D unresolved. TRBJ1-6 has ORF status, its function being uncertain. Per germline, CDR1 SGHSA and CDR2 FRNQAP. The CDR3 totals 14 residues. The ends were cut back, 3 bases at V and 0 bases at J, with 3 bases in the middle. Incomplete CDR3 DNA: TGTGCAAGCAGCTTCAATTCCTATAATTCGCCCCTCTAC. Protein sequence: CASSFNSYNSPLY. The complete CDR3 sequence is CASSFNSYNSPLYF.

Note on this clone: All gene names here are mouse names. The read ends 1 residue before the CDR3 terminus; that terminus is restored from the germline J gene. The rearrangement links TRBV23 to TRBJ2-4; the table's D call of TRBD1 was not tested on the DNA. The CDR3 contains 11 residues. The germline gives CDR1 KGHTA, CDR2 FQNQQP. The CDR3 bases that were read are TGCTCCAGCAGTCACAGGAACACCTTGTAC. Protein sequence: CSSSHRNTLY. The whole CDR3 sequence is CSSSHRNTLYF. Full variable domain (missing parts from reference TRBV23 and TRBJ2-4): DAAVTQKPRYLIKMKGQEAEMKCIPEKGHTAVFWYQQKQSKELKFLIYFQNQQPLDQIDMVKERFSAVCPSSSLCSLGIRTCEAEDSALYLCSSSHRNTLYFGAGTRLSVL.

With regard to this clone: Genes and germline are mouse. The read finishes 1 residue shy of the CDR3 end, and the germline J gene is used to complete it. This chain joins TRBV26 and TRBJ2-2; 7 bases are a match to TRBD2. Losses at the gene ends were 2 bases for V and 0 bases for J; bases not matched to a gene: 0. Looked up from germline, CDR1 is KGHPV and CDR2 is FQNQEV (reference sequence). The CDR3 contains 15 residues. Partial CDR3 DNA: TGTGCCAGCAGTCTGCTGGGGGCAAACACCGGGCAGCTCTAC. Protein sequence: CASSLLGANTGQLY. The whole CDR3 is CASSLLGANTGQLYF.

Comment on this clone: The germline and genes are mouse ones. The read finishes 1 residue shy of the CDR3 end, and the germline J gene is used to complete it. V is TRBV17 and J is TRBJ1-4; TRBD1 matches at 8 bases. The germline CDR1 and CDR2 sequences are MNHDT and YYDKIL. Trimming cost V 3 bases and J 0 bases; bases outside gene matches: 3. There are 16 residues in the CDR3. This CDR3 reads CASSRGDRISNERLFF. The covered CDR3 bases are TGTGCTAGCAGTAGGGGGGACAGGATTTCCAACGAAAGATTATTT.

Points on this clone: These gene names are mouse names. The CDR3 is CASRQGANTGQLYF. The sequenced part of the CDR3 DNA is TGTGCCAGCAGACAGGGAGCAAACACCGGGCAGCTCTAC. The J gene is TRBJ2-2, the V gene TRBV4; maybe TRBD1 (6 bases). The read ends 1 residue shy of where the CDR3 ends; the end is completed using the germline J gene. Germline CDR1 is LGHDT and CDR2 is YNNKQL (reference sequence). Deletions cut 6 bases from V and 0 bases from J, with 8 bases between. This CDR3 contains 14 residues.